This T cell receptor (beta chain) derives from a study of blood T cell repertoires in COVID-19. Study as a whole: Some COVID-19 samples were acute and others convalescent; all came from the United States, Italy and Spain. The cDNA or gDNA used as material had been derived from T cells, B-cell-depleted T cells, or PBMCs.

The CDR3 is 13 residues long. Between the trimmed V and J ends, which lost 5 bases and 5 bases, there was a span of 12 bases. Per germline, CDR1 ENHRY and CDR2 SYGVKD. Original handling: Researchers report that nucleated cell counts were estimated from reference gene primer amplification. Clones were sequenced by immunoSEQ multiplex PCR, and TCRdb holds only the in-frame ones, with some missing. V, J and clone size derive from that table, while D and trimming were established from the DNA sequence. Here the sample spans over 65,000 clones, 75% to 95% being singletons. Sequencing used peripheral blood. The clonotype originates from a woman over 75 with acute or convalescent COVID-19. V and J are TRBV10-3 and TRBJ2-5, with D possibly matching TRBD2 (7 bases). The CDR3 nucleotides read TGTGCCATCAGTAAAGGGAGGGGGGAGACCCAGTACTTC. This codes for CAISKGRGETQYF.